Listed below are T cell receptor beta chains from one sample, sequenced in a study of T cell repertoires in cytomegalovirus infection. MiXCR, run by TCRdb on the reads, gives a single entry per CDR3 protein. This table has hundreds of thousands of distinct CDR3 sequences, around a sixth appearing once. The sequenced sample consisted of PBMCs. These receptors all stem from a human donor in good health (CMV status not recorded). Some clones in this sample may be carry-over from other donors' samples. The CDR3 runs from the conserved cysteine through the conserved F or W. A D gene is named only where the DNA matches it firmly. Rows give clone size only sometimes, using once, few, many, or a class for an expanded clone.

>many|NA|TRBV25-1|TRBJ1-5
CASSEYALLSSRQPQHF
TGTGCCAGCAGTGAATATGCCCTCCTTTCGTCCCGCCAGCCCCAGCATTTT
>few|NA|TRBV20-1|TRBJ2-3
CSANPQPDTQYF
TGCAGTGCTAACCCACAACCCGATACGCAGTATTTT
>many|NA|TRBV7-2|TRBJ2-1
CASSSGDAREQFF
TGTGCCAGCAGCTCGGGTGACGCCAGGGAGCAGTTCTTC
>few|TRBD2|TRBV6-7|TRBJ2-1
CASSYSPGGADEQFF
TGTGCCAGCAGTTATTCCCCGGGAGGGGCGGATGAGCAGTTCTTC
>NA|NA|TRBV10-3|TRBJ1-1
CADRGGLNTEAFF
TGTGCCGACCGAGGGGGGTTGAACACTGAAGCTTTCTTT
>many|NA|TRBV7-2|TRBJ1-2
CASSLGTVANYGYTF
TGTGCCAGCAGCTTAGGGACAGTAGCTAACTATGGCTACACCTTC
>NA|TRBD2|TRBV7-2|TRBJ2-7
CASSDQIAGGPYEQYF
TGTGCCAGCAGCGATCAAATAGCGGGGGGGCCCTACGAGCAGTACTTC
>many|NA|TRBV6-1|TRBJ1-2
CASSEAGNYGYTF
TGTGCCAGCAGTGAAGCGGGGAACTATGGCTACACCTTC
>NA|TRBD2|TRBV27|TRBJ2-1
CASSWGTSATGEQFF
TGTGCCAGCAGTTGGGGGACTAGCGCGACGGGTGAGCAGTTCTTC
>few|TRBD1|TRBV27|TRBJ2-5
CASRLDREGETQYF
TGTGCCAGCAGACTTGACAGGGAAGGGGAGACCCAGTACTTC
>NA|NA|TRBV15|TRBJ1-2
CATSRRTNYGYTF
TGTGCCACCAGCAGAAGGACAAACTATGGCTACACCTTC
>many|NA|TRBV7-2|TRBJ1-2
CASRDQGGGYTF
TGTGCCAGCAGAGATCAGGGTGGAGGCTACACCTTC
>many|NA|TRBV7-2|TRBJ2-7
CASSLTPFYEQYF
TGTGCCAGCAGCCTCACCCCCTTCTACGAGCAGTACTTC
>many|TRBD2|TRBV7-6|TRBJ2-5
CASSHGLALETQYF
TGTGCCAGCAGCCACGGACTAGCGCTTGAGACCCAGTACTTC
>many|NA|TRBV7-8|TRBJ2-7
CASSRRDNAEQYF
TGTGCCAGCAGCCGTCGGGACAATGCCGAGCAGTACTTC
>NA|NA|TRBV7-9|TRBJ1-1
CATPNKPYGSDGHPNTEAFF
TGTGCCACCCCTAATAAACCCTATGGATCTGACGGACACCCGAACACTGAAGCTTTCTTT
>few|NA|TRBV7-2|TRBJ1-2
CASSPDRINGYTF
TGTGCCAGCAGCCCAGACAGGATAAATGGCTACACCTTC
>few|TRBD1|TRBV19|TRBJ1-1
CASSRTGILETEAFF
TGTGCCAGTAGTAGGACAGGGATCTTGGAGACTGAAGCTTTCTTT
>NA|TRBD1|TRBV2|TRBJ1-5
CASRAGTGSNQPQHF
TGTGCCAGCAGAGCCGGGACAGGGAGCAATCAGCCCCAGCATTTT
>NA|TRBD1|TRBV4-1|TRBJ2-2
CASSQEGSGQGRTGEPFF
TGTGCCAGCAGCCAAGAGGGTAGCGGACAGGGAAGAACCGGGGAGCCGTTTTTT
>many|NA|TRBV7-9|TRBJ2-2
CASSLARPEGELFF
TGTGCCAGCAGCTTAGCCAGACCCGAGGGGGAGCTGTTTTTT
>NA|TRBD2|TRBV12-3/TRBV12-4|TRBJ2-3
CASSFLAPGSGGLGDTQYF
TGTGCCAGCAGTTTTCTGGCCCCGGGTAGCGGGGGGCTGGGGGATACGCAGTATTTT
>many|TRBD1|TRBV12-3/TRBV12-4|TRBJ1-5
CASRGTGGSDQPQHF
TGTGCCAGCAGGGGGACAGGGGGTTCGGATCAGCCCCAGCATTTT
>few|TRBD1|TRBV29-1|TRBJ2-7
CSVAPRQGLEQYF
TGCAGCGTTGCCCCTAGACAGGGGCTCGAGCAGTACTTC
>NA|NA|TRBV19|TRBJ2-3
CASSIGTTDTQYF
TGTGCCAGTAGTATAGGTACCACAGATACGCAGTATTTT
>few|NA|TRBV23-1|TRBJ2-7
CASSHRIDYEQYF
TGCGCCAGCAGTCACAGGATAGACTACGAGCAGTACTTC